This TCR beta chain was sequenced for a study of T-cell memory formation after mild COVID-19. A single record per CDR3 protein comes from TCRdb applying MiXCR to the 5' RACE reads. The repertoire holds about 170,000 distinct CDR3 sequences, with 10% to 15% as singletons. This clonotype was seen more than once but under ten times. Germline V gene data show CDR1 as SGHTA and CDR2 as FQGNSA. V was clipped by 5 bases and J by 7 bases, with 11 bases between them. The CDR3 contains 13 residues. This rearrangement joins TRBV7-2 to TRBJ2-2; possibly TRBD2 for D (6 bases). The sequencing sample was made of PBMCs or a T cell subset sorted from them (not recorded which). The receptor's source is a man between 18 and 29 years old who had mild COVID-19 (a few samples of this study predate the infection). Cell type and time point are not known. The DNA for the CDR3 is TGTGCCAGCAGCCGCGGACTAAGCGGGGAGCTGTTTTTT. Amino acid sequence: CASSRGLSGELFF. Full variable domain (outside the CDR3, taken from reference TRBV7-2 and TRBJ2-2): GAGVSQSPSNKVTEKGKDVELRCDPISGHTALYWYRQSLGQGLEFLIYFQGNSAPDKSGLPSDRFSAERTGGSVSTLTIQRTQQEDSAVYLCASSRGLSGELFFGEGSRLTVL.